This entry concerns a single T cell receptor (beta chain). Antigen unknown. Germline CDR1 is SGHNT and CDR2 is YYREEE (reference sequence). Trimming took off 4 bases at V and 4 bases at J, with 14 bases between the two ends. The CDR3 has 15 amino acids. The entry originates in a study of cytomegalovirus exposure and HLA in healthy donors. PCR amplification relied on 60 Vbeta primers (plus 13 Jbeta primers). Here immunoSEQ multiplex PCR was the method, and the copy in TCRdb shows in-frame clones only, minus some. The table lists more than 95,000 clones, over 9% of them singletons. General observations from the study: Per a prior analysis, the majority of TCR beta V segments were productive roughly 90% or roughly 30% of the time.

The sample was PBMCs. The source is a man aged 35 to 55 in good health and CMV-seropositive. The chain combines TRBV5-4 with TRBJ2-2, with D perhaps TRBD1 (6 bases). The CDR3 protein is CASSESQGPTGELFF. CDR3 sequence (DNA): TGTGCCAGCAGCGAATCACAGGGTCCCACCGGGGAGCTGTTTTTT.